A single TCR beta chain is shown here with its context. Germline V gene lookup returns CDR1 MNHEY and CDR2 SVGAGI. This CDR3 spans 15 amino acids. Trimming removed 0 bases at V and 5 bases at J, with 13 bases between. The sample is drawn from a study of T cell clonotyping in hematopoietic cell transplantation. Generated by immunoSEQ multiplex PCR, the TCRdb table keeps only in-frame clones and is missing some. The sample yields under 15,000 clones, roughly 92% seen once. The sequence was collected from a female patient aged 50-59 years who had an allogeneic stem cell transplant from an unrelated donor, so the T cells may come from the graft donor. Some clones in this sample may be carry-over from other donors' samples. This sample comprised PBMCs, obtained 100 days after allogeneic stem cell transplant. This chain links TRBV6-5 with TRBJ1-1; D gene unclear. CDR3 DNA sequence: TGTGCCAGCAGTTACTCGGATGGCAGTTCGACTGAAGCTTTCTTT. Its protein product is CASSYSDGSSTEAFF.